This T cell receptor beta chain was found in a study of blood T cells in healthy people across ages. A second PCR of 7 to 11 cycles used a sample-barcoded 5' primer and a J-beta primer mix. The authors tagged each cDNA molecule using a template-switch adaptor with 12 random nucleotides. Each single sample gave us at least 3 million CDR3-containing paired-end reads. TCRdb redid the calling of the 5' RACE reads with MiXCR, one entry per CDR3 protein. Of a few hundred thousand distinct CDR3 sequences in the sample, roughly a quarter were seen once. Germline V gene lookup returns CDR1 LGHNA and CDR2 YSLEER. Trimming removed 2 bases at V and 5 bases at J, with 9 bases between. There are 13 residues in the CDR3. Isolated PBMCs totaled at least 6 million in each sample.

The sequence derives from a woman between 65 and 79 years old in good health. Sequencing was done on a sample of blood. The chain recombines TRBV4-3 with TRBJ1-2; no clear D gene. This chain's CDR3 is CASSQQPIYGYTF. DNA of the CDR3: TGCGCCAGCAGCCAACAACCAATATATGGCTACACCTTC.